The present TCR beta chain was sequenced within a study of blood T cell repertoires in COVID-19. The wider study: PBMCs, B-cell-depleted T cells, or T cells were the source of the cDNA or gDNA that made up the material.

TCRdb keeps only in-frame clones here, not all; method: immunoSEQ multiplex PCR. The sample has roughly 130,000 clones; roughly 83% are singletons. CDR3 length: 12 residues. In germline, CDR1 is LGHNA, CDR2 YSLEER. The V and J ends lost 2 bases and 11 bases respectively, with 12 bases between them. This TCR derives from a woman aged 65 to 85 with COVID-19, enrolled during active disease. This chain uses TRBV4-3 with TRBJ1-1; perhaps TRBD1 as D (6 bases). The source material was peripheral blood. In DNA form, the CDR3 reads TGCGCCAGCAGCCAAACAGGGTTAAGGGCTTTCTTT. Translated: CASSQTGLRAFF.